A single sample gave rise to the 16 T cell receptor beta chains below, sequenced in a study of CD8+ T cells in alopecia areata. In each case, RNA was isolated and then reverse transcribed into cDNA as the sequencing template. Produced via immunoSEQ multiplex PCR; TCRdb's table is partial and in-frame only. The sample includes 200,000 to 250,000 clones, approximately 52% of them seen just once. The specimen comprised CD4+ T cells sorted from blood, sampled at week 0. These receptors originate from a human donor with alopecia areata.

V gene TRBV5-4 combines with J gene TRBJ2-2, with a tentative D call TRBD2 (6 bases). V gave up 4 bases and J gave up 6 bases, with 10 bases separating them. Germline CDR1 is SGHNT and CDR2 is YYREEE (reference sequence). The CDR3 contains 13 residues. CDR3 loop: CASSPGEAGELFF. CDR3 DNA: TGTGCCAGCAGCCCGGGGGAGGCCGGGGAGCTGTTTTTT.

The chain carries TRBV14 and TRBJ2-7, with 9 positions matching TRBD1. CDR1 SGHDN and CDR2 FVKESK come from the germline V gene. The CDR3 totals 17 residues. The ends lost 0 bases at V and 5 bases at J; junction bases unmatched: 11. The CDR3 DNA reads as TGTGCCAGCAGCCAAGATGTGCTTGGGACAGGGTTGGACGAGCAGTACTTC. Its translation: CASSQDVLGTGLDEQYF.

J is TRBJ2-1 and V is TRBV11-2; no clear D gene. The germline V and J ends were trimmed by 6 bases and 5 bases, with 11 bases remaining between them. Germline assignment: CDR1 SGHAT and CDR2 FQNNGV. The CDR3 consists of 13 residues. CDR3 loop: CASRLLVHNEQFF. CDR3 bases: TGTGCCAGCAGATTACTGGTACACAATGAGCAGTTCTTC. Filled out from reference TRBV11-2 and TRBJ2-1, the complete variable domain reads EAGVAQSPRYKIIEKRQSVAFWCNPISGHATLYWYQQILGQGPKLLIQFQNNGVVDDSQLPKDRFSAERLKGVDSTLKIQPAKLEDSAVYLCASRLLVHNEQFFGPGTRLTVL.

This clone was counted a few times. The rearrangement links TRBV29-1 to TRBJ1-3, with TRBD1 identical over 8 bases. Germline values: CDR1 SQVTM, CDR2 ANQGSEA. The CDR3 totals 15 residues. V dropped 1 base and J dropped 7; count of bases not matched to a gene: 9. The CDR3 region is CSVEGEQGARNTIYF. The CDR3 nucleotides are TGCAGCGTTGAAGGAGAGCAGGGGGCGCGGAACACCATATATTTT.

This clone was observed a few times. The CDR3 here is CSVSLPSYEQYF. The CDR3 DNA reads TGCAGCGTCTCTTTGCCGTCCTACGAGCAGTACTTC. V gene TRBV29-1 combines with J gene TRBJ2-7, with D unresolved. This CDR3 contains 12 residues. The germline gives CDR1 SQVTM, CDR2 ANQGSEA. V was trimmed by 6 bases and J by 1 base, leaving 10 bases between them.

V usage is TRBV19 and J usage is TRBJ1-5, with 7 bases lining up with TRBD1. The germline V gene has CDR1 LNHDA and CDR2 SQIVND (reference sequence). There are 14 residues in the CDR3. V dropped 5 bases and J dropped 3; count of bases not matched to a gene: 4. CDR3 in amino acids: CASSQDRLNQPQHF. CDR3 in DNA: TGTGCCAGTAGTCAGGACAGGCTCAATCAGCCCCAGCATTTT.

The chain has TRBV11-2 and TRBJ1-1; D call uncertain. Looked up from germline, CDR1 is SGHAT and CDR2 is FQNNGV. The length of the CDR3 is 12 residues. V dropped 6 bases and J dropped 3 bases, with 8 bases sitting between them. In nucleotides, the CDR3 is TGTGCCAGCAGTGCTACCTACACTGAAGCTTTCTTT. Its protein is CASSATYTEAFF.

This chain uses TRBV7-9 with TRBJ2-1, with 10 bases lining up with TRBD2. V gave up 4 bases and J gave up 15 bases; unmatched junction bases: 21. Germline CDR1 SEHNR, CDR2 FQNEAQ (reference sequence). The CDR3 consists of 17 residues. The CDR3 is CASSSKGLAGVGRRWFF. CDR3 sequence (DNA): TGTGCCAGCAGCTCAAAAGGGCTAGCGGGAGTAGGACGTAGGTGGTTCTTC.

This clone was observed a few times. V gene TRBV5-1 combines with J gene TRBJ2-5, with 12 bases matching TRBD1. The CDR3 contains 19 residues. V was pared by 4 bases and J by 4 bases, with 17 bases of the junction left unmatched. In germline, CDR1 is SGHRS, CDR2 YFSETQ. Here the CDR3 reads CASSPGQPDRDRGRETQYF. The DNA for the CDR3 is TGCGCCAGCAGCCCAGGTCAACCCGATCGGGACAGGGGGCGAGAGACCCAGTACTTC.

This clone appeared once. The gene calls are TRBV29-1 and TRBJ2-2, with D tentatively TRBD1 or TRBD2 (5 bases each). CDR1 is SQVTM, CDR2 ANQGSEA, per germline. The CDR3 sequence is 16 residues long. Trimming took 6 bases from V and 1 from J, leaving 18 bases between them. The CDR3, as DNA: TGCAGCGTCGCACCGGGAAGTGGGGGGAACACCGGGGAGCTGTTTTTT. It specifies CSVAPGSGGNTGELFF.

The V call is TRBV7-2, the J call TRBJ2-5; 9 bases align to TRBD2. J lost 1 base, V lost 6 bases, and 9 bases had no gene match. Germline CDR1 is SGHTA and CDR2 is FQGNSA. The CDR3 spans 16 residues. CDR3 protein: CASSSGKTSGQETQYF. Here the CDR3 DNA reads TGTGCCAGCAGTTCGGGGAAGACTAGCGGCCAAGAGACCCAGTACTTC.

The chain carries TRBV6-5 and TRBJ1-5, with 9 bases matching TRBD1. J gave up 4 bases and V 5 bases, and 3 bases lay outside the gene matches. In germline, CDR1 is MNHEY, CDR2 SVGAGI. This CDR3 spans 14 amino acids. CDR3 bases: TGTGCCAGCAGTCGACAGGGGGGTAATCAGCCCCAGCATTTT. It specifies CASSRQGGNQPQHF.

This clone was seen once. This chain joins TRBV6-1 and TRBJ2-2; no clear D. CDR3 size: 15 residues. Germline loops: CDR1 MNHNS, CDR2 SASEGT. V was clipped by 7 bases and J by 0 bases, with 12 bases between them. As DNA, the CDR3 is TGTGCCAGCAATCGGGCGGAGTCGAACACCGGGGAGCTGTTTTTT. It yields the protein CASNRAESNTGELFF.

This sequence joins TRBV5-1 and TRBJ2-1, with 9 bases matching TRBD2. Germline V gene lookup returns CDR1 SGHRS and CDR2 YFSETQ. Unmatched junction bases numbered 12, after V lost 4 bases and J lost 10 bases. This CDR3 has 15 residues. The CDR3: CASSTGGTSSLEQFF. The CDR3 DNA is TGCGCCAGCAGCACGGGAGGGACTAGCTCATTGGAGCAGTTCTTC.

The V call is TRBV9, the J call TRBJ1-1, with a possible D match to TRBD1 (5 bases). The CDR3 is 15 amino acids. Trimming left V 4 bases short and J 2 bases short, with 15 bases between. CDR1 is SGDLS and CDR2 is YYNGEE in the germline V gene. Here the CDR3 reads CASSPPTAINTEAFF. DNA for the CDR3: TGTGCCAGCAGCCCCCCGACAGCCATCAACACTGAAGCTTTCTTT. Using reference TRBV9 and TRBJ1-1 for the parts outside the CDR3, the full variable domain is DSGVTQTPKHLITATGQRVTLRCSPRSGDLSVYWYQQSLDQGLQFLIQYYNGEERAKGNILERFSAQQFPDLHSELNLSSLELGDSALYFCASSPPTAINTEAFFGQGTRLTVV.

CDR3 amino acids: CASSWLNTEAFF. For the CDR3, the DNA is TGTGCCAGCTCATGGCTGAACACTGAAGCTTTCTTT. The chain carries TRBV18 and TRBJ1-1; unclear D gene. The CDR3 is 12 amino acids. Looked up from germline, CDR1 is KGHSH and CDR2 is LQKENI. V dropped 5 bases and J dropped 0 bases, with 4 bases sitting between them.